This TCR beta chain was obtained from a study of cytomegalovirus exposure and HLA in healthy donors. For the study at large: The same platform was used for the 110 or so validation repertoires as for the 666 first-cohort repertoires, as reported in a later analysis.

V was clipped by 8 bases and J by 2 bases; unmatched bases: 7. CDR1 is SGHNT, CDR2 YENEEA, per germline. The CDR3 totals 14 residues. General observations from the study: Through in vitro validation, a few CMV-associated chains were shown to be specific for CMV antigens. Overall, around 160 TCR beta chains were annotated as cytomegalovirus-associated.

In regard to this clone: Its antigen is not known.

The table came from immunoSEQ multiplex PCR; TCRdb's copy has only in-frame clones and leaves some out. This table holds around 98,000 clones, around 85% found once. The clonotype comes from a woman in her thirties in good health and CMV-seronegative. Sequenced input: PBMCs. The V and J genes are TRBV11-3 and TRBJ1-2, with 8 bases lining up with TRBD1. CDR3 region: CASQLGQGNYGYTF. In DNA form, the CDR3 reads TGTGCCAGCCAGCTTGGACAGGGAAACTATGGCTACACCTTC.